These T cell receptor beta chains were read from a single sample in a study of control samples from healthy donors and cancer patients. The method was immunoSEQ multiplex PCR; TCRdb's version includes in-frame clones alone and lacks a portion of them. Of about 95,000 clones listed, roughly 80% were seen once; the top ten hold around a fifth. The sample taken for sequencing was blood. All receptors derive from a man younger than 45 in good health. Both conserved end residues are part of each CDR3. Fields, in order: V gene, D gene, J gene, clone size, CDR3 DNA, CDR3 protein. A D gene is named only where the DNA matches it firmly. Clone size is stated in some rows and not others, as once, few, many or a class when expanded.

TRBV18	TRBD2	TRBJ2-2	-	TGTGCCAGCTCACCAAGGCTAGCGGGGGGCACCGGGGAGCTGTTTTTT	CASSPRLAGGTGELFF
TRBV28	TRBD2	TRBJ2-2	-	TGTGCCAGCAGTTTATTACTAGCGGGGGGGCGAGTCACCGGGGAGCTGTTTTTT	CASSLLLAGGRVTGELFF
TRBV29-1	TRBD1	TRBJ1-5	-	TGCAGCGCTGAGACTGACAGGGGACAGCCCCAGCATTTT	CSAETDRGQPQHF
TRBV6-5	-	TRBJ2-7	once	TGTGCCAGCACCGGGAGCTACGAGCAGTACTTC	CASTGSYEQYF
TRBV11-1	TRBD2	TRBJ2-1	-	TGTGCCAGCAGCGCGCGTCAGGGACTAGTCCCCAATGAGCAGTTCTTC	CASSARQGLVPNEQFF
TRBV11-2	-	TRBJ1-1	-	TGTGCCAGCAGCCCCAAACAGGCGGACAACACTGAAGCTTTCTTT	CASSPKQADNTEAFF
TRBV6-5	TRBD1	TRBJ1-2	-	TGTGCCAGCACCTTAGGACAGGGATCCTATGGCTACACCTTC	CASTLGQGSYGYTF
TRBV9	-	TRBJ2-3	-	TGTGCCAGCAGCGTAGGGGTTTCTAGCACAGATACGCAGTATTTT	CASSVGVSSTDTQYF
TRBV27	TRBD1	TRBJ1-2	-	TGTGCCAGCGCCCGGGACAGGGACTACTATGGCTACACCTTC	CASARDRDYYGYTF
TRBV4-1	-	TRBJ1-2	-	TGCGCCAGCAGCCAGGGTGACAGCGAGGTTAGGGGCTACACCTTC	CASSQGDSEVRGYTF
TRBV28	TRBD1	TRBJ1-2	-	TGTGCCAGCAGTTTAGTGGGACAGGGCACCTATGGCTACACCTTC	CASSLVGQGTYGYTF
TRBV25-1	-	TRBJ2-7	-	TGTGCCAGCAGGGGCCCGGAAACCTACGAGCAGTACTTC	CASRGPETYEQYF
TRBV28	TRBD1	TRBJ1-3	-	TGTGCCAGCAGCTCGGGACAGGGCTTCTCTGGAAACACCATATATTTT	CASSSGQGFSGNTIYF
TRBV10-3	-	TRBJ2-2	-	TGTGCCATCAGTGGACGGACGAACACCGGGGAGCTGTTTTTT	CAISGRTNTGELFF
TRBV24-1	TRBD1	TRBJ2-2	-	TGTGCCACCCGCCCGGGACAGGGGAACACCGGGGAGCTGTTTTTT	CATRPGQGNTGELFF
TRBV5-5	-	TRBJ2-5	-	TGTGCCAGCAGCCCCCCGCGAGGCCGGGAGACCCAGTACTTC	CASSPPRGRETQYF
TRBV3-1/TRBV3-2	-	TRBJ1-2	few	TGTGCCAGCAGCCAAGATATCGAGGTAGGCGGCGGCTACACCTTC	CASSQDIEVGGGYTF